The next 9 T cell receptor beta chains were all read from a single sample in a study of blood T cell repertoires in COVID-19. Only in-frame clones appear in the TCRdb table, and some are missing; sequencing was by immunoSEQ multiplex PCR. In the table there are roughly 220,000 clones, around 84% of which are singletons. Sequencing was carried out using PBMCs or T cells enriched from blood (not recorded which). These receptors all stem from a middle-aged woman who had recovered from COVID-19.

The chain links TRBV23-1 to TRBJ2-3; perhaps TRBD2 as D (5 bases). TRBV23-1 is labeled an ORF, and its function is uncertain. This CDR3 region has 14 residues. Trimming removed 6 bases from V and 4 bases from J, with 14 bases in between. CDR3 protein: CASSEGKGADTQYF. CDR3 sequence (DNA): TGCGCCAGCAGCGAGGGTAAGGGAGCAGATACGCAGTATTTT.

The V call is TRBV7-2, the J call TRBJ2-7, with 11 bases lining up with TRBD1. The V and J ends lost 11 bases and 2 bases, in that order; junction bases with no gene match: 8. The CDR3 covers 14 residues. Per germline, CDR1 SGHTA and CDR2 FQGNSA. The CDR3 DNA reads TGTGCCTCTGGACAGGGGGCGGTAGCCTACGAGCAGTACTTC. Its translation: CASGQGAVAYEQYF.

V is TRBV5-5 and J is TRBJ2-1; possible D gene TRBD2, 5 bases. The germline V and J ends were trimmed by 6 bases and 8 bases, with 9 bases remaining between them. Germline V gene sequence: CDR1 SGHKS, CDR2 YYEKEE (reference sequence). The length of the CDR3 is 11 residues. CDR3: CASIEGYEQFF. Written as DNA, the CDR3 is TGTGCCAGCATTGAGGGTTATGAGCAGTTCTTC.

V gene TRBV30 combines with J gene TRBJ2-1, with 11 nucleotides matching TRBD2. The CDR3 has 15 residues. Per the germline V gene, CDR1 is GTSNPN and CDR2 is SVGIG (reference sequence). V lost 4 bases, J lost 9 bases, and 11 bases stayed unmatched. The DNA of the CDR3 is TGTGCCTGGAAAGACGTAGCGGGAGGGCCTGGTGAGCAGTTCTTC. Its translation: CAWKDVAGGPGEQFF.

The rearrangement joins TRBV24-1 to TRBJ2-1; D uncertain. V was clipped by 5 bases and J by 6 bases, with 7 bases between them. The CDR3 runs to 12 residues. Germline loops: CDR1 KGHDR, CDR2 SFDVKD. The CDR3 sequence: CATSGRANEQFF. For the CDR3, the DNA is TGTGCCACCAGTGGAAGAGCCAATGAGCAGTTCTTC.

DNA for the CDR3: TGTGCCATCAGGGGTGAGGGCCGGGGAGCTTTCTTT. Amino acids: CAIRGEGRGAFF. The V and J genes are TRBV10-3 and TRBJ1-1; D uncertain. This CDR3 region has 12 residues. Per the germline V gene, CDR1 is ENHRY and CDR2 is SYGVKD. The V and J ends lost 6 bases and 10 bases respectively, with 15 bases between them.

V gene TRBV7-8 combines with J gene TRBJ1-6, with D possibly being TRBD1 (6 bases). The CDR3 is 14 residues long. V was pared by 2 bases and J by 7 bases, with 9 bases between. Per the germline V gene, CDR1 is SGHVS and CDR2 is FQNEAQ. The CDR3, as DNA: TGTGCCAGCAGCTTAAGGGGGGGGAATTCACCCCTCCACTTT. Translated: CASSLRGGNSPLHF. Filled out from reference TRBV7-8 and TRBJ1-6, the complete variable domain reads GAGVSQSPRYKVAKRGQDVALRCDPISGHVSLFWYQQALGQGPEFLTYFQNEAQLDKSGLPSDRFFAERPEGSVSTLKIQRTQQEDSAVYLCASSLRGGNSPLHFGNGTRLTVT.

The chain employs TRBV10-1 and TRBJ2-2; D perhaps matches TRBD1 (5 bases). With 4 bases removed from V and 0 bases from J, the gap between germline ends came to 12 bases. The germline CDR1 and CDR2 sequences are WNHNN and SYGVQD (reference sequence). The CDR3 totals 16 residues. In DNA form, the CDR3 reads TGCGCCAGCAGTGGTGGGGCTACTGCGAACACCGGGGAGCTGTTTTTT. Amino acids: CASSGGATANTGELFF.

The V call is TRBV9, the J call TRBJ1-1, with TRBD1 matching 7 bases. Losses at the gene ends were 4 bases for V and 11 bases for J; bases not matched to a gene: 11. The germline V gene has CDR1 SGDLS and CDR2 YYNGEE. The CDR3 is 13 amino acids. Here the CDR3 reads CASSSSVRGVAFF. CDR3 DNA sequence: TGTGCCAGCAGCTCCTCGGTCAGGGGGGTCGCTTTCTTT.